A single T cell receptor beta chain is shown here with its context. The data were obtained in a study of shared clonotypes between healthy human individuals. After removal of 5 bases from V and 5 bases from J, the junction contained 16 bases not matched to a gene. Germline-derived CDR1 and CDR2 are MNHEY and SMNVEV (reference sequence). This CDR3 region has 17 residues. CD8 cells regarded as naive lacked CD45RO, were positively chosen for CCR7, and omitted terminally differentiated effector memory CD45RA+ cells. Replicate sorted-subset PCRs were loaded with around 210 ng DNA, 31,000 or so T cell genomes. Original processing notes: ImmunoSEQ gave junction-only sequences without quality scores, so filtering differed. TCRdb's copy holds only in-frame clones and misses some; the assay was immunoSEQ multiplex PCR. V and J calls and clone size are as listed in that table; D and trimming were resolved from the DNA. The table records around 1.9 million clones, just under 95% of them present only once.

The chain uses TRBV27 and TRBJ2-7; 9 nucleotides align to TRBD2. The sample taken for sequencing was naive CD8+ T cells from PBMCs. This TCR was sampled from a man aged 18-30 years in good health. Some clones in this sample may be carry-over from other donors' samples. The CDR3 coding sequence is TGTGCCAGCAGTCCGATCCTGGCGGGAGGGCCCTTACACGAGCAGTACTTC. It specifies CASSPILAGGPLHEQYF.